This T cell receptor beta chain was profiled in a study of metastatic and nonmetastatic thyroid tumors. Study conclusions and caveats: Relative to benign nodules, malignant thyroid tumors were reportedly characterized by significantly elevated TCR beta diversity in blood and tumor.

MiXCR was used by TCRdb to re-call the PCR reads. The table lists approximately 25,000 clones, about 13% of them singletons. All patients were treatment-naive before thyroid surgery. This clone was seen ten or more times. Its specificity is unknown. J lost 9 bases, V lost 4 bases, and 6 bases had no gene match. The CDR3 runs to 13 residues. Source material: blood. The origin of this receptor is a female donor with papillary thyroid cancer or a benign thyroid nodule (not recorded which). Some clones in this sample may be carry-over from other donors' samples. The chain employs TRBV12-3 or TRBV12-4 and TRBJ2-1; 7 bases agree with TRBD1. This CDR3 reads CASSSTGTGEQFF. The DNA for the CDR3 is TGTGCCAGCAGTTCGACAGGGACGGGTGAGCAGTTCTTC.